This entry is about one T cell receptor (beta chain). Its antigen remains undetermined. Base quality data are lacking; no much larger clone is found one base away. This CDR3 is also generated by other DNA sequences in the sample. Library method: the immunoSEQ multiplex PCR assay. TCRdb carries this immuneACCESS record with in-frame sequences only. Its versions omit some clonotypes, under half of them owing to an unresolved V gene in the studies checked, with the rest unexplained. Present in this sample are 550,000 to 800,000 clones, approximately 83% of which were seen just once. The top ten constitute about 0.0098% of the sample. The sample comes from a study of shared T cell receptors in the human thymus (dated by TCRdb to about 2021). Notes on the research overall: The study examined how the human thymus generates shared, self-reactive T-cell receptor alpha chains.

The same data also went into a second study, on human thymus T cells. From the second report: The donors were immunologically healthy infants in Finland who had open corrective cardiac surgery for congenital heart defects. Thymus tissue was obtained as surgical resects removed during corrective cardiac surgery. Usage of V and J gene segments appeared to be biased in both the thymic and the peripheral blood repertoires. According to the related research, thymic TCR repertoires were highly overlapping among unrelated individuals. The study described the TCR alpha and beta repertoires in under ten infant thymus samples and a few matching peripheral blood samples. Donor ages ranged from about 6 to 250 days, and the cohort comprised about 6 male and a couple of female infants. Thymocytes were freed from the tissue by mechanical means and kept at -70 degrees C as pellets of roughly 8.5-31 million cells. A QIAsymphony instrument was used to extract genomic DNA from frozen cell pellets. Using the immunoSEQ multiplex PCR assay, the TCRB and TCRAD loci were amplified from a standardized quantity of quality-controlled genomic DNA. The amplicons spanned the V(D)J region and were long enough to cover the CDR3 and allow V and J genes to be identified. The amplicons were sequenced on an Illumina platform via the commercial immunoSEQ service. Corrections for primer bias and sequencing errors followed previously described methods, while TCRAD and TCRB definitions were based on the IMGT database. immunoSEQ Analyzer 3.0 and VDJTools were used for repertoire analysis, which covered basic statistics, V/J segment usage, diversity estimates, rarefaction and pairwise overlap. Diversity was estimated using the Chao1, ChaoE, Efron-Thisted, Shannon and inverse Simpson indices, and was also estimated on datasets down-sampled to the size of the smallest sample. Repertoire overlap was assessed by strict matching of CDR3 nucleotide sequence, V gene and J gene, and clustering was done by Jaccard-based multidimensional scaling. Thymus samples yielded on average approximately 860,000 unique TCRB clonotypes, compared with around 91,000 from blood samples.

Sequenced input: thymocytes. The receptor was derived from a girl in the first two years of life with a congenital heart defect. Donor details come from another sample of the same person, matched by shared clones.

The bases are TGCGCCAGCAGCATACAGGGCTACGAGCAGTACTTC. Its coded protein is CASSIQGYEQYF. Recombination joined TRBV5-1 with TRBJ2-7; D gene: possibly TRBD1, on 6 matching bases. For CDR1 and CDR2, the germline V gene lists SGHRS and YFSETQ. V is pared back by 4 bases and J by 3 bases, with 8 bases lying between the germline termini. From the cysteine up to the phenylalanine, the CDR3 has a length of 12 residues. Solely the CDR3 DNA is kept, with 36 bases framed from the first base.